This TCR beta chain was captured by sequencing in a study of T cell changes during pregnancy in multiple sclerosis. This clone has just one count. Repertoires were generated with immunoSEQ multiplex PCR, while TCRdb's copy carries only in-frame clones and drops some. The repertoire holds 75,000 to 100,000 clones, with 75% to 95% as singletons. Per germline, CDR1 SGHTA and CDR2 FQGNSA. The CDR3 has 11 residues. V shed 4 bases and J shed 3 bases, with 4 bases lying between them. The sample here was peripheral blood, taken after pregnancy. The chain uses TRBV7-2 and TRBJ2-7; no clear D. The receptor was derived from a female donor in good health, enrolled as a control in a pregnancy study. CDR3 nucleotide sequence: TGTGCCAGCAGCTCTTTCTACGAGCAGTACTTC. Translation gives CASSSFYEQYF.